This record looks at one T cell receptor beta chain sequence and its context. Its antigen is not known. Germline V CDR1 and CDR2: SGHTA, FQGTGA. This CDR3 is 15 amino acids long. V was pared by 6 bases and J by 1 base, with 8 bases of the junction left unmatched. This sample was included in a study of Graves' ophthalmopathy and Graves' hyperthyroidism. Regarding the study as a whole: Blood also carried most expanded thyroid clonotypes exceeding 0.001 frequency.

Amplification from RNA transcripts yielded the TCR beta CDR3 regions. HTBI-primed RT-PCR formed the first round, and a multiplex PCR formed the second. TCRdb redid the calling of the multiplex PCR reads with MiXCR, one entry per CDR3 protein. The table has 150,000 to 200,000 distinct CDR3 sequences, roughly two fifths seen once. The chain combines TRBV7-3 with TRBJ2-5; 7 nucleotides match TRBD1. The specimen sequenced was peripheral blood. The receptor was isolated from a man aged 25 to 45 with Graves' ophthalmopathy. The CDR3 nucleotides are TGTGCCAGCAGGTGGGCCGGGACAGCCCAAGAGACCCAGTACTTC. Translated: CASRWAGTAQETQYF.